Following are 26 T cell receptor beta chains from one sample sequenced in a study of blood T cell repertoires in COVID-19. Measured with immunoSEQ multiplex PCR; TCRdb has only the in-frame clones, and not every one. Of under 350,000 clones listed, 85% to 90% were seen once; the top ten hold approximately 12%. Specimen: peripheral blood. These receptors originate from a human donor in a cohort sampled during active COVID-19.

This sequence joins TRBV10-1 and TRBJ2-1, with D uncertain. Germline V lookup: CDR1 WNHNN, CDR2 SYGVQD (reference sequence). This CDR3 is built from 14 residues. V lost 6 bases and J lost 7, with 16 bases in between. CDR3 in amino acids: CASRGPSRSNEQFF. The CDR3 DNA is TGCGCCAGCAGGGGCCCGAGCAGGTCTAATGAGCAGTTCTTC.

This clone was recorded only once. The chain joins TRBV19 to TRBJ1-4, with TRBD1 as a possible D gene (5 bases). Germline assignment: CDR1 LNHDA and CDR2 SQIVND (reference sequence). CDR3 length equals 15 residues. Deletions cut 6 bases from V and 0 bases from J, with 11 bases between. In nucleotides, the CDR3 is TGTGCCAGTAGACCCGGGGGGACAACTAATGAAAAACTGTTTTTT. Protein: CASRPGGTTNEKLFF.

This clone showed up just once. The chain recombines TRBV3-1 (or the pseudogene TRBV3-2) with TRBJ1-1; D perhaps matches TRBD1 (6 bases). Germline values: CDR1 LGHDT, CDR2 YNNKEL (reference sequence). The CDR3 consists of 14 residues. V was clipped by 6 bases and J by 5 bases, with 16 bases between them. CDR3 in amino acids: CASSLQGIRTEAFF. CDR3 nucleotide sequence: TGTGCCAGCAGTCTGCAGGGGATTAGGACTGAAGCTTTCTTT.

This chain uses TRBV7-9 with TRBJ2-1; possibly TRBD2 for D (5 bases). With 9 bases removed from V and 3 bases from J, the gap between germline ends came to 12 bases. CDR3 length: 13 amino acids. Germline CDR1 reads SEHNR; CDR2 reads FQNEAQ (reference sequence). The CDR3 DNA is TGTGCCAGTAAGCGGCTACTCTACAATGAGCAGTTCTTC. It yields the protein CASKRLLYNEQFF.

The chain carries TRBV5-5 and TRBJ2-1, with 8 bases that match TRBD1. CDR1 and CDR2 from the germline V gene are SGHKS and YYEKEE (reference sequence). V was pared by 4 bases and J by 8 bases, with 14 bases of the junction left unmatched. The CDR3 has 16 amino acids. CDR3 residues: CASSPQGALDWDEQFF. The CDR3 DNA sequence: TGTGCCAGCAGCCCGCAGGGGGCTTTGGATTGGGATGAGCAGTTCTTC.

As DNA, the CDR3 is TGTGCCAGCAGCTCCGACAGCTTGATCCTACAGCGCTATGGCTACACCTTC. This encodes CASSSDSLILQRYGYTF. The gene calls are TRBV9 and TRBJ1-2, with D possibly matching TRBD1 (5 bases). V was clipped by 4 bases and J by 4 bases, with 23 bases between them. This CDR3 is 17 amino acids long. Germline lookup yields CDR1 SGDLS and CDR2 YYNGEE.

The rearrangement links TRBV4-3 to TRBJ1-6; 7 nucleotides line up with TRBD1. CDR3 length: 15 residues. V lost 1 base, J lost 9 bases, and 6 bases stayed unmatched. Germline V gene data show CDR1 as LGHNA and CDR2 as YSLEER. CDR3 protein: CASSQVHRGSSPLHF. The CDR3 coding sequence is TGCGCCAGCAGCCAAGTACACAGGGGCTCTTCACCCCTCCACTTT.

The chain links TRBV27 to TRBJ2-7, with TRBD1 as a possible D gene (6 bases). V shed 4 bases and J shed 9 bases, with 22 bases lying between them. Germline V gene lookup returns CDR1 MNHEY and CDR2 SMNVEV (reference sequence). The CDR3 length is 15 residues. The CDR3 sequence is CASSSSRDTIPWQYF. CDR3 DNA: TGTGCCAGCAGTTCCAGCCGGGACACCATTCCGTGGCAGTACTTC.

V gene TRBV7-9 combines with J gene TRBJ2-7, with a tentative D call TRBD2 (5 bases). The V end was cut by 5 bases, the J end by 2 bases, with 13 bases between. Germline V lookup: CDR1 SEHNR, CDR2 FQNEAQ (reference sequence). CDR3 length: 14 residues. Here the CDR3 reads CASSRLGSTYEQYF. For the CDR3, the DNA is TGTGCCAGCAGCCGCCTAGGGAGCACCTACGAGCAGTACTTC.

J is TRBJ2-7 and V is TRBV7-9, with D hard to call. The CDR3 contains 11 residues. The germline V gene encodes CDR1 SEHNR and CDR2 FQNEAQ (reference sequence). With 5 bases removed from V and 2 bases from J, the gap between germline ends came to 4 bases. Here the CDR3 reads CASSAAYEQYF. CDR3 DNA sequence: TGTGCCAGCAGCGCAGCCTACGAGCAGTACTTC.

The chain combines TRBV18 with TRBJ2-1; D might be TRBD2 (6 bases). This CDR3 has 13 residues. Trimming took 5 bases from V and 5 from J, leaving 10 bases between them. Germline CDR1 and CDR2: KGHSH and LQKENI. Here the CDR3 reads CASSGDSNNEQFF. CDR3 in DNA: TGTGCCAGCTCAGGGGACTCTAACAATGAGCAGTTCTTC.

The chain uses TRBV9 and TRBJ1-3; 8 positions match TRBD1. The junction had 12 bases not matched to a gene; V was cut back by 3 bases and J by 7 bases. From germline, CDR1 is SGDLS and CDR2 YYNGEE. The CDR3 totals 16 residues. CDR3: CASSAGTGRVGNTIYF. The CDR3 region has the DNA TGTGCCAGCAGCGCAGGGACAGGCCGGGTCGGGAACACCATATATTTT.

The chain recombines TRBV12-3 or TRBV12-4 with TRBJ2-1, with D possibly being TRBD1 (5 bases). V was trimmed by 1 base and J by 12 bases, leaving 7 bases between them. This CDR3 region has 11 residues. The CDR3, as DNA: TGTGCCAGCAGTTTAGACAGGACGCAGTTCTTC. It specifies CASSLDRTQFF.

The chain has TRBV10-2 and TRBJ1-3; a weak D match, TRBD1 (5 bases). This CDR3 region has 15 residues. Per the germline V gene, CDR1 is WSHSY and CDR2 is SAAADI. V was cut by 7 bases and J by 5 bases, with 18 bases left in between. Written as DNA, the CDR3 is TGCGCCAGCATGTCCGAAGACAGTTCCCGAAACACCATATATTTT. It codes for CASMSEDSSRNTIYF.

This clone was observed once. The chain combines TRBV6-5 with TRBJ1-1, with D possibly matching TRBD1 (6 bases). Germline V gives CDR1 MNHEY, CDR2 SVGAGI. This CDR3 is 14 amino acids long. Between the trimmed V and J ends, which lost 7 bases and 4 bases, there was a span of 16 bases. CDR3 in DNA: TGTGCCAGCAAGTTTCAGGGGATGAGCACTGAAGCTTTCTTT. Protein sequence: CASKFQGMSTEAFF.

The rearrangement links TRBV9 to TRBJ1-1, with a weak D call TRBD1 (6 bases). Germline CDR1 reads SGDLS; CDR2 reads YYNGEE. The length of the CDR3 is 15 residues. Trimming removed 3 bases from V and 5 bases from J, with 17 bases in between. In DNA, the CDR3 is TGTGCCAGCAGCGCCGGATCAGGGGCAGGAACTGAAGCTTTCTTT. As protein: CASSAGSGAGTEAFF. Based on the CDR3 plus reference TRBV9 and TRBJ1-1, the full variable domain is DSGVTQTPKHLITATGQRVTLRCSPRSGDLSVYWYQQSLDQGLQFLIQYYNGEERAKGNILERFSAQQFPDLHSELNLSSLELGDSALYFCASSAGSGAGTEAFFGQGTRLTVV.

The gene calls are TRBV7-9 and TRBJ1-1; D might be TRBD1 (5 bases). In germline, CDR1 is SEHNR, CDR2 FQNEAQ (reference sequence). V lost 5 bases to trimming and J lost 11 bases, with 18 bases between them. The CDR3 has 13 amino acids. The CDR3 DNA follows: TGTGCCAGCAGCCGAGGACAAGCAGAAGAGGCTTTCTTT. Its protein is CASSRGQAEEAFF. Drawing the rest from reference TRBV7-9 and TRBJ1-1, the complete variable domain is DTGVSQNPRHKITKRGQNVTFRCDPISEHNRLYWYRQTLGQGPEFLTYFQNEAQLEKSRLLSDRFSAERPKGSFSTLEIQRTEQGDSAMYLCASSRGQAEEAFFGQGTRLTVV.

The chain has TRBV3-1 (or the pseudogene TRBV3-2) and TRBJ1-2; 7 nucleotides agree with TRBD1. The CDR3 consists of 15 residues. The trim removed 5 bases at V and 4 bases at J, leaving 10 bases unmatched. Germline CDR1 reads LGHDT; CDR2 reads YNNKEL (reference sequence). CDR3 nucleotide sequence: TGTGCCAGCAGCTTGTACCGGGACAGCCTCTATGGCTACACCTTC. This codes for CASSLYRDSLYGYTF.

The chain links TRBV7-9 to TRBJ2-1; 8 nucleotides match TRBD2. V dropped 5 bases and J dropped 8; count of bases not matched to a gene: 8. Germline values: CDR1 SEHNR, CDR2 FQNEAQ (reference sequence). The CDR3 extends over 14 amino acids. The CDR3 DNA sequence: TGTGCCAGCAGCCCCCGGACTAGCCCCGATGAGCAGTTCTTC. Its translation is CASSPRTSPDEQFF. The whole variable domain, filled in from reference TRBV7-9 and TRBJ2-1, reads DTGVSQNPRHKITKRGQNVTFRCDPISEHNRLYWYRQTLGQGPEFLTYFQNEAQLEKSRLLSDRFSAERPKGSFSTLEIQRTEQGDSAMYLCASSPRTSPDEQFFGPGTRLTVL.

The chain employs TRBV4-1 and TRBJ2-1; no clear D gene. CDR1 and CDR2 from the germline V gene are MGHRA and YSYEKL. The CDR3 has 15 residues. V lost 3 bases, J lost 4 bases, and 13 bases lay in between. CDR3 nucleotide sequence: TGCGCCAGCAGCCAGGAGCCAGTGGATTACAATGAGCAGTTCTTC. Its protein product is CASSQEPVDYNEQFF.

The chain joins TRBV7-3 to TRBJ2-3, with 10 bases that match TRBD2. Germline values: CDR1 SGHTA, CDR2 FQGTGA. The CDR3 has 15 residues. J gave up 1 base and V 5 bases, and 3 bases lay outside the gene matches. Here the CDR3 reads CASSAGLAGTDTQYF. The CDR3 region has the DNA TGTGCCAGCAGCGCAGGACTAGCGGGCACAGATACGCAGTATTTT.

This chain joins TRBV15 and TRBJ2-1; 10 bases match TRBD2. There are 19 residues in the CDR3. CDR1 LNHNV and CDR2 YYDKDF come from the germline V gene (reference sequence). The V and J ends lost 5 bases and 3 bases, in that order; junction bases with no gene match: 16. CDR3 in amino acids: CATSEKRISGRILYNEQFF. CDR3 nucleotides: TGTGCCACCAGCGAAAAACGGATTAGCGGGAGGATTCTCTACAATGAGCAGTTCTTC.

This clone was found a few times. The chain joins TRBV11-3 to TRBJ1-1, with D possibly being TRBD1 (5 bases). Trimming removed 5 bases from V and 4 bases from J, with 20 bases in between. CDR3 size: 16 residues. In germline, CDR1 is SGHNT, CDR2 YENEEA. The chain's CDR3 is CASSPNWAGKSTEAFF. Here the CDR3 DNA reads TGTGCCAGCAGCCCCAATTGGGCAGGGAAGAGCACTGAAGCTTTCTTT.

The J gene is TRBJ2-1, the V gene TRBV14; weak D call: TRBD2 (5 bases). CDR3 length: 15 residues. Trimming removed 1 base from V and 6 bases from J, with 13 bases in between. Germline V gives CDR1 SGHDN, CDR2 FVKESK. The chain's CDR3 is CASSQGLGRINEQFF. The CDR3 DNA reads as TGTGCCAGCAGCCAAGGACTGGGGAGAATCAATGAGCAGTTCTTC.

This clone was counted a few times. The chain couples TRBV24-1 to TRBJ2-3, with 15 bases identical to TRBD2. The CDR3 length is 17 residues. J gave up 4 bases and V 9 bases, and 10 bases lay outside the gene matches. The V gene's germline CDR1 is KGHDR and CDR2 SFDVKD. The DNA for the CDR3 is TGTGCCACCGGACAGAGGACTAGCGGGAGGGCCGCAGATACGCAGTATTTT. Translated, it gives CATGQRTSGRAADTQYF.

The V call is TRBV18, the J call TRBJ2-1; maybe TRBD2 (6 bases). V lost 3 bases to trimming and J lost 7 bases, with 16 bases between them. This CDR3 region has 15 residues. Looked up from germline, CDR1 is KGHSH and CDR2 is LQKENI. Here the CDR3 DNA reads TGTGCCAGCTCACCCTTACTGGGGGAGGTGAATGAGCAGTTCTTC. Translation: CASSPLLGEVNEQFF.